These T cell receptor beta chains were read from a single sample in a study of blood T cell repertoires in COVID-19. Clones were read by immunoSEQ multiplex PCR, and TCRdb kept only the in-frame ones, dropping some. The sample contains about 140,000 clones, approximately 83% of which appear only once. The specimen was peripheral blood. The receptor set was obtained from a woman aged 55-75 years with acute or convalescent COVID-19. Both conserved end residues are part of each CDR3. D genes are given only for firm matches. Size is omitted from some rows. Given values are once, few, many or a class for expanded clones.

J gene | D gene | V gene | clone size | CDR3 protein | CDR3 DNA
TRBJ1-2 | NA | TRBV4-3 | NA | CASSQDPAGTRYGYTF | TGCGCCAGCAGCCAAGATCCGGCAGGGACTCGCTATGGCTACACCTTC
TRBJ2-3 | TRBD2 | TRBV28 | NA | CASIESSGFSTDTQYF | TGTGCCAGCATAGAGTCTAGCGGGTTCAGCACAGATACGCAGTATTTT
TRBJ2-7 | TRBD2 | TRBV28 | NA | CASELAGGFDEQYF | TGTGCCAGCGAATTAGCGGGAGGGTTCGACGAGCAGTACTTC
TRBJ2-5 | NA | TRBV28 | once | CATSQETQYF | TGTGCCACCTCGCAAGAGACCCAGTACTTC
TRBJ2-2 | NA | TRBV3-1/TRBV3-2 | NA | CASSQDMETQRELFF | TGTGCCAGCAGCCAAGACATGGAGACCCAGCGGGAGCTGTTTTTT
TRBJ1-5 | NA | TRBV19 | NA | CASSIHGGGVYSNQPQHF | TGTGCCAGTAGTATTCACGGGGGGGGCGTTTATAGCAATCAGCCCCAGCATTTT
TRBJ2-1 | NA | TRBV6-1 | NA | CASSEAAGGPYNEQFF | TGTGCCAGCAGTGAAGCTGCCGGGGGACCATACAATGAGCAGTTCTTC
TRBJ2-3 | TRBD2 | TRBV2 | NA | CASSEAAGLARTVNTQYF | TGTGCCAGCAGTGAAGCCGCCGGACTAGCTCGGACCGTTAATACGCAGTATTTT
TRBJ1-5 | NA | TRBV30 | NA | CAWSVRQGSNQPQHF | TGTGCCTGGAGTGTGAGGCAGGGGAGTAATCAGCCCCAGCATTTT
TRBJ2-3 | NA | TRBV28 | NA | CASSPPGRDTQYF | TGTGCCAGCAGCCCACCTGGGAGAGATACGCAGTATTTT
TRBJ2-1 | TRBD2 | TRBV7-9 | NA | CASSRGLAGGLGNEQFF | TGTGCCAGCAGCCGCGGACTAGCGGGAGGGCTGGGCAATGAGCAGTTCTTC
TRBJ2-2 | TRBD2 | TRBV19 | NA | CASSPSGRPETGELFF | TGTGCCAGTAGTCCGAGCGGGAGGCCAGAAACCGGGGAGCTGTTTTTT
TRBJ2-1 | NA | TRBV9 | once | CASSVAPSSYNEQFF | TGTGCCAGCAGCGTAGCCCCGAGCTCCTACAATGAGCAGTTCTTC
TRBJ2-1 | TRBD1 | TRBV24-1 | NA | CATSDLTGDRENNEQFF | TGTGCCACCAGTGATCTCACGGGGGACAGGGAAAACAATGAGCAGTTCTTC
TRBJ2-2 | NA | TRBV10-3 | NA | CAIRPRANTGELFF | TGTGCCATCCGCCCGAGGGCGAACACCGGGGAGCTGTTTTTT
TRBJ2-1 | TRBD1 | TRBV7-9 | NA | CASSSTRRSGTGHNEQFF | TGTGCCAGCAGCTCAACAAGACGCTCCGGGACAGGGCACAATGAGCAGTTCTTC
TRBJ2-1 | TRBD2 | TRBV27 | few | CASSLTAGVGYNEQFF | TGTGCCAGCAGTTTGACAGCGGGAGTGGGATACAATGAGCAGTTCTTC
TRBJ2-3 | NA | TRBV6-2/TRBV6-3 | NA | CASSYSGNMADTQYF | TGTGCCAGCAGTTACTCCGGGAACATGGCAGATACGCAGTATTTT
TRBJ2-2 | NA | TRBV24-1 | NA | CATSDPRAGSNTGELFF | TGTGCCACCAGTGATCCCCGGGCAGGGTCGAACACCGGGGAGCTGTTTTTT
TRBJ2-2 | TRBD2 | TRBV7-8 | NA | CASSLVGAGGTGELFF | TGTGCCAGCAGCTTAGTGGGGGCGGGGGGCACCGGGGAGCTGTTTTTT
TRBJ2-5 | TRBD2 | TRBV5-1 | NA | CASSVGAGNQETQYF | TGCGCCAGCAGCGTGGGAGCGGGAAACCAAGAGACCCAGTACTTC
TRBJ2-7 | TRBD1 | TRBV6-5 | once | CASSDWTGPSYEQYF | TGTGCCAGCAGCGATTGGACAGGTCCATCCTACGAGCAGTACTTC
TRBJ2-1 | TRBD2 | TRBV27 | NA | CASSPNPGLADNNEQFF | TGTGCCAGCAGTCCCAACCCGGGACTAGCCGACAACAATGAGCAGTTCTTC
TRBJ1-4 | NA | TRBV7-3 | NA | CASSLNQNEKLFF | TGTGCCAGCAGCTTAAACCAGAATGAAAAACTGTTTTTT
TRBJ2-3 | NA | TRBV6-5 | NA | CASTPQGAGTDTQYF | TGTGCCAGCACCCCGCAAGGGGCGGGCACAGATACGCAGTATTTT
TRBJ2-5 | TRBD1 | TRBV5-4 | NA | CASSLQGAGETQYF | TGTGCCAGCAGCTTACAGGGGGCAGGAGAGACCCAGTACTTC
TRBJ2-2 | NA | TRBV28 | NA | CASSESSGELFF | TGTGCCAGCAGTGAAAGCTCCGGGGAGCTGTTTTTT
TRBJ2-5 | TRBD1 | TRBV5-6 | NA | CASSSGTGNQETQYF | TGTGCCAGCAGCTCCGGGACAGGCAACCAAGAGACCCAGTACTTC
TRBJ1-5 | NA | TRBV5-3 | few | CARSLHREPQHF | TGTGCCAGAAGCTTGCACAGGGAGCCCCAGCATTTT
TRBJ2-3 | NA | TRBV15 | NA | CATSTRLGGITDTQYF | TGTGCCACCAGCACCCGGTTGGGGGGTATCACAGATACGCAGTATTTT
TRBJ1-5 | NA | TRBV7-9 | NA | CASSLGGDQPQHF | TGTGCCAGCAGCTTAGGCGGGGATCAGCCCCAGCATTTT
TRBJ1-1 | TRBD1 | TRBV28 | few | CASSTPGQGFGAFF | TGTGCCAGCAGTACTCCGGGACAGGGGTTTGGAGCTTTCTTT
TRBJ1-6 | NA | TRBV30 | NA | CAWSVMTVNSPLHF | TGTGCCTGGAGTGTAATGACAGTAAATTCACCCCTCCACTTT
TRBJ2-7 | NA | TRBV9 | NA | CASSVTGSTSYEQYF | TGTGCCAGCAGCGTAACGGGGAGTACCTCCTACGAGCAGTACTTC
TRBJ2-2 | TRBD1 | TRBV7-6 | NA | CATRRGTANTGELFF | TGTGCCACCCGCCGAGGGACAGCGAACACCGGGGAGCTGTTTTTT
TRBJ2-7 | TRBD2 | TRBV29-1 | NA | CSVEGTSGSAGEQYF | TGCAGCGTCGAAGGGACTAGCGGGAGCGCTGGGGAGCAGTACTTC
TRBJ1-2 | NA | TRBV28 | NA | CASLREDYGYTF | TGTGCCAGCCTGAGGGAGGACTATGGCTACACCTTC
TRBJ2-6 | TRBD1 | TRBV5-1 | NA | CASSFRGQGVTSGANVLTF | TGCGCCAGCAGCTTCAGAGGGCAGGGGGTGACTTCTGGGGCCAACGTCCTGACTTTC
TRBJ2-7 | NA | TRBV7-2 | NA | CASSWVADGGQYF | TGTGCCAGCAGCTGGGTGGCGGACGGGGGGCAGTACTTC
TRBJ2-1 | TRBD1 | TRBV7-3 | NA | CASSTHSGQTYNEQFF | TGTGCCAGCAGCACGCACTCGGGACAGACCTACAATGAGCAGTTCTTC
TRBJ2-2 | TRBD2 | TRBV27 | NA | CASRQLAGVITGELFF | TGTGCCAGCAGACAACTAGCGGGAGTAATCACCGGGGAGCTGTTTTTT
TRBJ1-2 | TRBD1 | TRBV7-8 | NA | CASSPSALGQVVYGYTF | TGTGCCAGCAGCCCGTCCGCGTTGGGACAGGTCGTCTATGGCTACACCTTC